This T cell receptor (beta chain) is from a study of OX40 agonist ivuxolimab in advanced cancers. Overall study context: Patients enrolled in dose escalation were diagnosed with hepatocellular carcinoma, melanoma, renal cell or head and neck cancer.

V lost 2 bases and J lost 4, with 8 bases in between. The CDR3 consists of 13 residues. Germline CDR1 is LNHDA and CDR2 is SQIVND (reference sequence). Sequencing used immunoSEQ multiplex PCR; TCRdb keeps in-frame clones, though not all of them. This sample carries 20,000 to 25,000 clones, roughly 88% of them seen once, and the ten largest clones take 34%. The J gene is TRBJ1-1, the V gene TRBV19, with D unclear. This TCR was sampled from an adult with an advanced solid tumor such as melanoma, head and neck, liver or kidney cancer. The material sequenced was CD4+ or CD8+ T cells sorted from blood, taken in a trial of the OX40 agonist ivuxolimab. CDR3 in amino acids: CASSIIAGTEAFF. CDR3 nucleotide sequence: TGTGCCAGTAGTATAATCGCGGGCACTGAAGCTTTCTTT.